This entry is about one T cell receptor beta chain. Antigen specificity is unknown. The CDR3 totals 14 residues. The V end lost 5 bases, the J end lost 6 bases, and 17 bases lay between the germline ends. Per the germline V gene, CDR1 is SEHNR and CDR2 is FQNEAQ (reference sequence). The data derive from a study of shared clonotypes between healthy human individuals. Sequencing used immunoSEQ multiplex PCR; TCRdb keeps in-frame clones, though not all of them. The data contain about 2 million clones, about 94% of them singletons. Notes on the study in general: Represented diversity, genetic and exposure-history alike, was limited by few donors. Naive CD4 clonotype sharing across a handful of donors was approximately 5%. Rarefaction showed sorted-subset sequencing was incomplete despite large depth. Across subsets, estimated richness was generally greater for naive than for memory populations.

Naive CD8 cells lacked CD45RO, underwent positive selection for CCR7 and left out terminally differentiated effector memory CD45RA+ cells. What was sequenced was naive CD8+ T cells sorted from blood. V and J are TRBV7-9 and TRBJ2-7, with a tentative D call TRBD2 (6 bases). The sequence came from a man between 18 and 29 years old in good health. The DNA for the CDR3 is TGTGCCAGCAGCGTCGGGACTCAATCCGGCGAGCAGTACTTC. Protein sequence: CASSVGTQSGEQYF.